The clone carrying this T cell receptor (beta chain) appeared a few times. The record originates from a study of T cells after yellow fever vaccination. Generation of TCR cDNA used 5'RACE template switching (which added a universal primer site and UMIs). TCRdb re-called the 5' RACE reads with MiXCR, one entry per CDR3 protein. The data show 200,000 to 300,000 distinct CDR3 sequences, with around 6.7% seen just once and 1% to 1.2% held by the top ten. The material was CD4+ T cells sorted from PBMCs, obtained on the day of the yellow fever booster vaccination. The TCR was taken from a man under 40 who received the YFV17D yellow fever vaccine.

The CDR3 nucleotides read TGTGCCAGCAGCCCGGGACAGGGAGGAAAACTGTTTTTT. Translating it yields CASSPGQGGKLFF. The chain is built from TRBV2 and TRBJ1-4; TRBD1 matches at 9 bases. Germline assignment: CDR1 SNHLY and CDR2 FYNNEI. V dropped 6 bases and J dropped 10; count of bases not matched to a gene: 6. The CDR3 contains 13 residues.